This T cell receptor (beta chain) was captured in a study of T cell responses to AZD1222 COVID-19 vaccine. About the research overall: Pooled together were second doses at about 4 or about 12 weeks. Study-wide points: Donors were mostly white British, more females; clonal diversity possibly underestimated. In all cases, repertoires were sampled only after the peak T cell response. An increase in Spike-specific TCR breadth and depth was observed after two AZD1222 doses.

Measured with immunoSEQ multiplex PCR; TCRdb has only the in-frame clones, and not every one. The data contain more than 85,000 clones, 80% to 90% of them seen just once; the ten biggest clones take up approximately 7.9%. There are 14 residues in the CDR3. Trimming cost V 1 base and J 7 bases, with 12 bases left between them. Comments on this clone: Its antigen is not known.

The TCR sequence derives from an adult in good health. The specimen comprised peripheral blood, sampled on day 0 of AZD1222 vaccination. The J gene is TRBJ1-5, the V gene TRBV5-3, with D perhaps TRBD1 (5 bases). TRBV5-3 is identified as an open reading frame with a role that is uncertain. Written as DNA, the CDR3 is TGTGCCAGAAGCTTGAGCAGGGTCCGCCAGCCCCAGCATTTT. This codes for CARSLSRVRQPQHF.